This T cell receptor beta chain was obtained from a study of cytomegalovirus exposure and HLA in healthy donors. Background on the study: Samples from HLA-typed donors yielded about 85 million unique TCRs in an early data release.

Comments on this clone: No antigen is known for it.

The germline gives CDR1 ENHRY, CDR2 SYGVKD. V was pared by 0 bases and J by 6 bases, with 5 bases of the junction left unmatched. This CDR3 has 15 amino acids. PCR primers comprised 60 Vbeta and 13 Jbeta primers. Profiling relied on immunoSEQ multiplex PCR, and the TCRdb table lists in-frame clones only, not all of them. The sample contains over 150,000 clones, 80% of which appear only once. Findings and limits, study-wide: Versus the approximately 700-donor mean, an Asian-associated ancestry cluster reportedly showed fewer N-insertions in a later analysis.

The genes are TRBV10-3 and TRBJ1-2, with TRBD1 identical over 9 bases. The receptor was isolated from a woman aged 45 to 65 in good health and CMV-seronegative. The specimen was PBMCs. CDR3 protein: CAISESTGGAHGYTF. In nucleotides, the CDR3 is TGTGCCATCAGTGAGTCGACAGGGGGGGCCCATGGCTACACCTTC.